The 14 T cell receptor beta chains given below trace back to one sample, sequenced in a study of cytomegalovirus exposure and HLA in healthy donors. The PCR used 60 Vbeta and 13 Jbeta primers. Clones were read by immunoSEQ multiplex PCR, and TCRdb kept only the in-frame ones, dropping some. The table shows approximately 190,000 clones, with around 80% occurring only once. The sample taken for sequencing was PBMCs. The source of these receptors is a woman younger than 30 in good health and CMV-seronegative.

This clone was detected once. The chain combines TRBV30 with TRBJ1-3; D is undetermined. V lost 0 bases and J lost 1, with 13 bases in between. Germline assignment: CDR1 GTSNPN and CDR2 SVGIG (reference sequence). This CDR3 has 16 amino acids. DNA for the CDR3: TGTGCCTGGAGTGTTGGTCGGGGTGGGTCTGGAAACACCATATATTTT. It is translated as CAWSVGRGGSGNTIYF.

The chain recombines TRBV2 with TRBJ1-1; 8 bases match TRBD1. The V segment lost 7 bases and the J segment 3 bases; nucleotides outside the gene matches: 13. This CDR3 is 16 amino acids long. The germline V gene encodes CDR1 SNHLY and CDR2 FYNNEI. The CDR3 coding sequence is TGTGCCAGCATCGGGACAGGCCTCGGGAAGTACACTGAAGCTTTCTTT. Its translation is CASIGTGLGKYTEAFF.

The V call is TRBV7-9, the J call TRBJ2-7, with 7 bases fitting TRBD2. V lost 6 bases, J lost 0 bases, and 5 bases stayed unmatched. In germline, CDR1 is SEHNR, CDR2 FQNEAQ (reference sequence). The CDR3 consists of 14 residues. The DNA of the CDR3 is TGTGCCAGCAGTGCCGGGGGGATCTCCTACGAGCAGTACTTC. Its protein product is CASSAGGISYEQYF.

V gene TRBV9 combines with J gene TRBJ2-1; D is possibly TRBD2 (6 bases). This CDR3 comprises 17 residues. The V and J ends lost 3 bases and 4 bases respectively, with 20 bases between them. Per the germline V gene, CDR1 is SGDLS and CDR2 is YYNGEE. The CDR3 nucleotides read TGTGCCAGCAGCGAGACCCCTGGCGGGATCTCATACAATGAGCAGTTCTTC. Translating gives CASSETPGGISYNEQFF. Variable domain in full (rest from reference TRBV9 and TRBJ2-1): DSGVTQTPKHLITATGQRVTLRCSPRSGDLSVYWYQQSLDQGLQFLIQYYNGEERAKGNILERFSAQQFPDLHSELNLSSLELGDSALYFCASSETPGGISYNEQFFGPGTRLTVL.

Here the CDR3 DNA reads TGTGCCAGTGGGGGACAGGGGGTTCGGAGTCAGCCCCAGCATTTT. This encodes CASGGQGVRSQPQHF. The gene calls are TRBV19 and TRBJ1-5, with TRBD1 matching over 11 bases. CDR1 and CDR2 (germline): LNHDA, SQIVND (reference sequence). V lost 8 bases and J lost 6; bases outside the gene matches: 9. The CDR3 is 15 amino acids.

This chain links TRBV7-2 with TRBJ2-2; maybe TRBD1 (6 bases). CDR3 size: 15 residues. V lost 0 bases and J 2 bases, leaving 7 bases between the germline ends. Germline CDR1 is SGHTA and CDR2 is FQGNSA. CDR3 nucleotides: TGTGCCAGCAGCTTAGCGGGACAAAACACCGGGGAGCTGTTTTTT. It codes for CASSLAGQNTGELFF. The full variable domain, completed using reference TRBV7-2 and TRBJ2-2, is GAGVSQSPSNKVTEKGKDVELRCDPISGHTALYWYRQSLGQGLEFLIYFQGNSAPDKSGLPSDRFSAERTGGSVSTLTIQRTQQEDSAVYLCASSLAGQNTGELFFGEGSRLTVL.

The V gene is TRBV5-1, the J gene TRBJ2-3, with D tentatively TRBD2 (6 bases). The CDR3 contains 15 residues. V was cut by 4 bases and J by 2 bases, with 14 bases left in between. Germline V gene sequence: CDR1 SGHRS, CDR2 YFSETQ. The CDR3: CASSPLSGYTDTQYF. The CDR3 DNA sequence: TGCGCCAGCAGCCCCCTTAGCGGATACACAGATACGCAGTATTTT.

V usage is TRBV5-8 and J usage is TRBJ2-2, with 9 bases that match TRBD2. The V segment lost 4 bases and the J segment 2 bases; nucleotides outside the gene matches: 12. The CDR3 runs to 18 residues. CDR1 is SGHTS and CDR2 is YDEGEE in the germline V gene. The CDR3 nucleotides are TGTGCCAGCAGCCGGGGGCGGCTAGCGGGAAGTAACACCGGGGAGCTGTTTTTT. Translating gives CASSRGRLAGSNTGELFF.

This chain joins TRBV7-2 and TRBJ2-5, with 11 bases identical to TRBD2. Losses at the gene ends were 4 bases for V and 2 bases for J; bases not matched to a gene: 6. This CDR3 is built from 16 residues. Germline V CDR1 and CDR2: SGHTA, FQGNSA. For the CDR3, the DNA is TGTGCCAGCAGCTCCACGATAGCGGGAGGGCAAGAGACCCAGTACTTC. It translates to CASSSTIAGGQETQYF. The variable domain in full, with the rest retrieved from reference TRBV7-2 and TRBJ2-5, is GAGVSQSPSNKVTEKGKDVELRCDPISGHTALYWYRQSLGQGLEFLIYFQGNSAPDKSGLPSDRFSAERTGGSVSTLTIQRTQQEDSAVYLCASSSTIAGGQETQYFGPGTRLLVL.

The chain couples TRBV6-6 to TRBJ1-1, with unresolved D. Germline-derived CDR1 and CDR2 are MNHNY and SVGAGI (reference sequence). The CDR3 extends over 13 amino acids. V was cut by 3 bases and J by 0 bases, with 5 bases left in between. Here the CDR3 DNA reads TGTGCCAGCAGTTATTCGGTGAACACTGAAGCTTTCTTT. Translated, it gives CASSYSVNTEAFF.

CDR3 sequence reads: CASSGQVDGYTF. The CDR3 DNA is TGTGCCAGCAGTGGACAGGTGGATGGCTACACCTTC. The genes are TRBV28 and TRBJ1-2, with 7 bases fitting TRBD1. CDR1 is MDHEN, CDR2 SYDVKM, per germline. CDR3 length: 12 amino acids. Germline trimming cut 5 bases from V and 6 bases from J; bases unmatched to any gene: 3.

The V and J genes are TRBV10-3 and TRBJ1-1; 9 nucleotides line up with TRBD1. The length of the CDR3 is 16 residues. With 6 bases clipped from V and 0 bases from J, the junction kept 8 bases outside the gene matches. Germline V gene sequence: CDR1 ENHRY, CDR2 SYGVKD. Written as DNA, the CDR3 is TGTGCCATCAGAACAGGGGGCCCAAAAATGAACACTGAAGCTTTCTTT. It encodes CAIRTGGPKMNTEAFF.

The rearrangement uses TRBV18 and TRBJ1-2; 8 bases fit TRBD1. The CDR3 covers 13 residues. V lost 8 bases to trimming and J lost 8 bases; unmatched junction nucleotides: 10. The germline CDR1 and CDR2 sequences are KGHSH and LQKENI. The CDR3 bases are TGTGCCAGCACCCCCAGACAGGGGCCCGGCTACACCTTC. It encodes CASTPRQGPGYTF.

This clone was picked up one time. The genes are TRBV7-9 and TRBJ1-2; 9 bases are shared with TRBD1. Germline V gene lookup returns CDR1 SEHNR and CDR2 FQNEAQ (reference sequence). This CDR3 comprises 15 residues. J gave up 5 bases and V 0 bases, and 4 bases lay outside the gene matches. CDR3 amino acids: CASSLAGDRGYGYTF. The CDR3 coding sequence is TGTGCCAGCAGCTTAGCGGGCGACAGGGGGTATGGCTACACCTTC. The variable domain in full, completed from reference TRBV7-9 and TRBJ1-2, reads DTGVSQNPRHKITKRGQNVTFRCDPISEHNRLYWYRQTLGQGPEFLTYFQNEAQLEKSRLLSDRFSAERPKGSFSTLEIQRTEQGDSAMYLCASSLAGDRGYGYTFGSGTRLTVV.